The TCR beta chain described here comes from a study of cytomegalovirus exposure and HLA in healthy donors. Background on the study: There were 90 million to 130 million unique TCR beta sequences, drawn from approximately 180 million T cells, in an earlier analysis.

The PCR made use of 60 Vbeta and 13 Jbeta primers. Assay used: immunoSEQ multiplex PCR; TCRdb lists only in-frame clones, some missing. The sample contains roughly 120,000 clones, approximately 80% of which appear only once. The germline CDR1 and CDR2 sequences are MDHEN and SYDVKM. With 2 bases clipped from V and 3 bases from J, the junction kept 1 base outside the gene matches. This CDR3 is built from 15 residues. The V and J genes are TRBV28 and TRBJ2-6; 7 positions agree with TRBD2. The receptor's source is a man aged 18 to 35 in good health and CMV-seropositive. The sequencing input was PBMCs. CDR3 sequence reads: CASSLGGVGANVLTF. CDR3 nucleotide sequence: TGTGCCAGCAGTTTAGGGGGGGTTGGGGCCAACGTCCTGACTTTC. Filled out from reference TRBV28 and TRBJ2-6, the complete variable domain reads DVKVTQSSRYLVKRTGEKVFLECVQDMDHENMFWYRQDPGLGLRLIYFSYDVKMKEKGDIPEGYSVSREKKERFSLILESASTNQTSMYLCASSLGGVGANVLTFGAGSRLTVL.